The rows below give T cell receptor beta chains drawn from one sample of a study of T cells in Graves' hyperthyroidism and ophthalmopathy. From the multiplex PCR reads, TCRdb called clonotypes with MiXCR, one entry per CDR3 protein. The table records approximately 620,000 distinct CDR3 sequences, more than 11% of them present only once. Sequencing was carried out using blood. The receptors here all came from a woman aged 30 to 39 with Graves' hyperthyroidism that later progressed to Graves' ophthalmopathy. Both conserved end residues are part of each CDR3. The D gene is left open where the match is weak.

CDR3: CTSSPSGEGHYGYTF
D: -
J: TRBJ1-2
V: TRBV27

CDR3: CASTGQLRPNTEAFF
D: TRBD1
J: TRBJ1-1
V: TRBV12-3/TRBV12-4

CDR3: CASSLEGLGTEAFF
D: -
J: TRBJ1-1
V: TRBV7-2

CDR3: CASSGGQAFF
D: -
J: TRBJ1-1
V: TRBV2

CDR3: CSARITGPVETQYF
D: -
J: TRBJ2-5
V: TRBV20-1

CDR3: CASSFSGGGNIQYF
D: -
J: TRBJ2-4
V: TRBV28

CDR3: CASTTYRGNGEKDEAFF
D: -
J: TRBJ1-1
V: TRBV6-2/TRBV6-3

CDR3: CAISRTSGNTDTQYF
D: TRBD2
J: TRBJ2-3
V: TRBV10-3

CDR3: CASGGRDRVTGYTF
D: -
J: TRBJ1-2
V: TRBV12-3/TRBV12-4

CDR3: CASSFHRDRGGTEAFF
D: TRBD1
J: TRBJ1-1
V: TRBV5-1

CDR3: CASSIGRIAGSLAKNIQYF
D: TRBD2
J: TRBJ2-4
V: TRBV19

CDR3: CASSTVTSGRERAQYEQYF
D: TRBD2
J: TRBJ2-7
V: TRBV25-1

CDR3: CASSSTSGYNEQFF
D: TRBD2
J: TRBJ2-1
V: TRBV2

CDR3: CASSLEWGSRSSYEQYF
D: -
J: TRBJ2-7
V: TRBV11-2

CDR3: CASSRTRQTGELFF
D: TRBD2
J: TRBJ2-2
V: TRBV12-3/TRBV12-4

CDR3: CSVIGRGHGETQYF
D: TRBD1
J: TRBJ2-5
V: TRBV29-1

CDR3: CASRTGTGATYEQYF
D: TRBD1
J: TRBJ2-7
V: TRBV5-1

CDR3: CASSVSPRDFPQRGEKLFF
D: -
J: TRBJ1-4
V: TRBV9

CDR3: CATRGTGTYNEQFF
D: TRBD1
J: TRBJ2-1
V: TRBV7-9

CDR3: CASSRDRFQPQHF
D: TRBD1
J: TRBJ1-5
V: TRBV6-2/TRBV6-3

CDR3: CASSYSSWNTGELFF
D: -
J: TRBJ2-2
V: TRBV6-6

CDR3: CASQTSRDRVPGANVLTF
D: TRBD1
J: TRBJ2-6
V: TRBV2

CDR3: CASSSTNLLEFTYNEQFF
D: -
J: TRBJ2-1
V: TRBV28

CDR3: CASSLSYRDAYGYTF
D: -
J: TRBJ1-2
V: TRBV5-1

CDR3: CASSSQRPGTMNTEAFF
D: -
J: TRBJ1-1
V: TRBV7-6

CDR3: CATSVRQGGTGELFF
D: TRBD1
J: TRBJ2-2
V: TRBV24-1

CDR3: CSARLMVNQPQHF
D: -
J: TRBJ1-5
V: TRBV20-1

CDR3: CASSESPTESGELFF
D: -
J: TRBJ2-2
V: TRBV10-1

CDR3: CASSLNSGLAATYEQYF
D: TRBD2
J: TRBJ2-7
V: TRBV5-1